This TCR beta chain was sequenced in a study of shared clonotypes between healthy human individuals. A single count supports this clone. Its specificity is unknown. The sample contains more than one DNA sequence encoding this CDR3. General study findings and limits: Rarefaction analysis demonstrated incomplete sorted-subset sequencing notwithstanding large depth.

Clones were read by immunoSEQ multiplex PCR, and TCRdb kept only the in-frame ones, dropping some. This sample has millions of clones, with 93% found just once. This CDR3 contains 11 residues. Germline CDR1 MGHRA, CDR2 YSYEKL. The V gene lost 3 bases and the J gene lost 3 bases, with 3 bases spanning the gap. This sequence was found in a man in his late teens or twenties in good health. Some clones in this sample may be carry-over from other donors' samples. The chain couples TRBV4-1 to TRBJ2-7; D unclear. Sequenced material: naive CD4+ T cells from PBMCs. Subset of the sample: CD45RA+ positively selected. The CDR3 is CASSQDYEQYF. As DNA, the CDR3 is TGCGCCAGCAGCCAGGACTACGAGCAGTACTTC.